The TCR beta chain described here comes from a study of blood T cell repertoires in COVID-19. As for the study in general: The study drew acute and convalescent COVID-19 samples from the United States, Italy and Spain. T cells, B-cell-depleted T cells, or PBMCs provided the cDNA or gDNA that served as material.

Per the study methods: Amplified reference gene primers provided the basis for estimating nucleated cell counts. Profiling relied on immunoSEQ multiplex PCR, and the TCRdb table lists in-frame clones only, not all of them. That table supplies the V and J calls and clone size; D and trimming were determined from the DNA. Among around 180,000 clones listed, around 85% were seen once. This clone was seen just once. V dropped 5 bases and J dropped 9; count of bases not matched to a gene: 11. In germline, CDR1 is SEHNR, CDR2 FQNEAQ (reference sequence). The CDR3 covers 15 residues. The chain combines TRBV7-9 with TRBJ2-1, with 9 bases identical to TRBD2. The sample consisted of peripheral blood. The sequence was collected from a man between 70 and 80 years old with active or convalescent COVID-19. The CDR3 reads CASSRSGRTMREQFF. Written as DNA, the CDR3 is TGTGCCAGCAGCCGGAGCGGGAGGACAATGCGTGAGCAGTTCTTC.